The 9 T cell receptor beta chains below all came from one sample that was sequenced in a study of beta chain features in type 1 diabetes. The study, taken as a whole, reports: TCRB CDR3s were moderately but significantly shorter in Type 1 diabetes patients in all four CD4+ subsets.

What these receptors recognize is not known. Every isolated RNA sample was fully reverse transcribed, so sequencing captured expressed TCRB transcripts. The repertoire was sequenced with immunoSEQ multiplex PCR; TCRdb's copy has only in-frame clones and lacks some. The sample shows hundreds of thousands of clones, more than 13% of them seen only once. Material: naive CD4+ T cells from blood. All receptors derive from a man aged 18 to 29 with type 1 diabetes.

The rearrangement joins TRBV5-4 to TRBJ2-1; tentative D call: TRBD2 (5 bases). Germline loops: CDR1 SGHNT, CDR2 YYREEE (reference sequence). Trimming removed 2 bases from V and 0 bases from J, with 12 bases in between. The CDR3 covers 16 residues. Here the CDR3 DNA reads TGTGCCAGCAGCTTAGAGGGTTCCAGCTCCTACAATGAGCAGTTCTTC. Translating it yields CASSLEGSSSYNEQFF.

This clone was seen a handful of times. The genes are TRBV2 and TRBJ2-3; 8 bases are a match to TRBD2. V shed 4 bases, J shed 5 bases, and the junction held 8 bases outside the gene matches. The CDR3 is 15 amino acids. Germline V gene lookup returns CDR1 SNHLY and CDR2 FYNNEI. CDR3 in DNA: TGTGCCAGCAGTGTTCTTGCGGGAGGATTAGATACGCAGTATTTT. The encoded protein is CASSVLAGGLDTQYF.

This chain joins TRBV28 and TRBJ2-3; the match to TRBD2 covers 9 bases. Germline CDR1 and CDR2: MDHEN and SYDVKM. V was pared by 4 bases and J by 2 bases, with 13 bases of the junction left unmatched. The CDR3 contains 18 residues. Written as DNA, the CDR3 is TGTGCCAGCAGTTCCCGTGGTAGCGGGAGCTATGACACAGATACGCAGTATTTT. Translated: CASSSRGSGSYDTDTQYF.

This rearrangement joins TRBV28 to TRBJ2-7, with D perhaps TRBD2 (7 bases). V lost 6 bases to trimming and J lost 0 bases, with 15 bases between them. The CDR3 is 15 residues long. CDR1 and CDR2 from the germline V gene are MDHEN and SYDVKM. This CDR3 is CASRKGGASSYEQYF. The DNA of the CDR3 is TGTGCCAGCAGAAAAGGGGGGGCGTCCTCCTACGAGCAGTACTTC.

This chain joins TRBV12-5 and TRBJ2-1, with D perhaps matching TRBD1 (6 bases). CDR3 length: 13 residues. Trimming cost V 1 base and J 9 bases, with 10 bases left between them. The germline V gene has CDR1 LGHNT and CDR2 FRNRAP. The CDR3 loop is CASGLALQGEQFF. In nucleotides, the CDR3 is TGTGCTAGTGGTTTGGCCTTACAGGGTGAGCAGTTCTTC.

This clone appeared a few times. The gene calls are TRBV7-2 and TRBJ1-5; a possible D gene is TRBD1 (6 bases). With 5 bases removed from V and 3 bases from J, the gap between germline ends came to 14 bases. This CDR3 region has 15 residues. CDR1 is SGHTA and CDR2 is FQGNSA in the germline V gene. The CDR3 sequence is CASSLFGTLNQPQHF. DNA of the CDR3: TGTGCCAGCAGCCTGTTCGGGACACTCAATCAGCCCCAGCATTTT. Full variable domain (missing parts from reference TRBV7-2 and TRBJ1-5): GAGVSQSPSNKVTEKGKDVELRCDPISGHTALYWYRQSLGQGLEFLIYFQGNSAPDKSGLPSDRFSAERTGGSVSTLTIQRTQQEDSAVYLCASSLFGTLNQPQHFGDGTRLSIL.

Concerning this clone: Other DNA sequences in the sample encode the same CDR3. The chain employs TRBV20-1 and TRBJ1-1; D gene unclear. Germline loops: CDR1 DFQATT, CDR2 SNEGSKA (reference sequence). The CDR3 is 11 residues long. Trimming left V 6 bases short and J 1 base short, with 6 bases between. The CDR3 sequence: CSAGPNTEAFF. For the CDR3, the DNA is TGCAGTGCCGGACCGAACACTGAAGCTTTCTTT.

The V call is TRBV5-1, the J call TRBJ1-4; D ambiguous. Germline values: CDR1 SGHRS, CDR2 YFSETQ. The V end was cut by 5 bases, the J end by 4 bases, with 12 bases between. CDR3 length: 14 amino acids. DNA of the CDR3: TGCGCCAGCAGTCCCGGGAGCCTTAATGAAAAACTGTTTTTT. It yields the protein CASSPGSLNEKLFF. Full variable domain (outside the CDR3, taken from reference TRBV5-1 and TRBJ1-4): KAGVTQTPRYLIKTRGQQVTLSCSPISGHRSVSWYQQTPGQGLQFLFEYFSETQRNKGNFPGRFSGRQFSNSRSEMNVSTLELGDSALYLCASSPGSLNEKLFFGSGTQLSVL.

In DNA form, the CDR3 reads TGTGCCACCGCGACGAACCGGGACGGGAGCTATGGCTACACCTTC. Translation gives CATATNRDGSYGYTF. This sequence joins TRBV10-3 and TRBJ1-2; possible D gene TRBD1, 5 bases. Germline CDR1 reads ENHRY; CDR2 reads SYGVKD. This CDR3 contains 15 residues. V was trimmed by 10 bases and J by 4 bases, leaving 22 bases between them.